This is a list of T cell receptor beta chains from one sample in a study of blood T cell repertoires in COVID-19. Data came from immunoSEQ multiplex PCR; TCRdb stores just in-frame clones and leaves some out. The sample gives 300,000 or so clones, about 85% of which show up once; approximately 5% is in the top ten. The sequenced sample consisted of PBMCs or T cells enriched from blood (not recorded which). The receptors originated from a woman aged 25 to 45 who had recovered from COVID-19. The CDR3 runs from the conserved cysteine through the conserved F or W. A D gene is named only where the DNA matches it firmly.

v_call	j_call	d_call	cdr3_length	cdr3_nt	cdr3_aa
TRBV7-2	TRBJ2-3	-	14	TGTGCCAGCAGTACGGGCTCGGGGGCAGATACGCAGTATTTT	CASSTGSGADTQYF
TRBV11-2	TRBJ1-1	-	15	TGTGCCAGCAGCACCCTACAGGGAGGGGACACTGAAGCTTTCTTT	CASSTLQGGDTEAFF
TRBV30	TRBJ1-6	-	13	TGTGCCTGGACTACAGTATATAATTCACCCCTCCACTTT	CAWTTVYNSPLHF
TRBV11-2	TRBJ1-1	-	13	TGTGCCAGCAGCTTATCGGGGAACACTGAAGCTTTCTTT	CASSLSGNTEAFF
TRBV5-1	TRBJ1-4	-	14	TGCGCCAGCAGCTTGGTCCCGGGGGGTGAAAAACTGTTTTTT	CASSLVPGGEKLFF
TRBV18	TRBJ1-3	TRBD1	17	TGTGCCAGCTCACCCTACTCCGGGACAGGCTCTGGAAACACCATATATTTT	CASSPYSGTGSGNTIYF
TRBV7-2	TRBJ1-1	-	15	TGTGCCAGCACCAATATTGGACTGATGAACACTGAAGCTTTCTTT	CASTNIGLMNTEAFF
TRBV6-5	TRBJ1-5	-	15	TGTGCCAGCACTACAGGGACCTCCCGGGCGCAGCCCCAGCATTTT	CASTTGTSRAQPQHF
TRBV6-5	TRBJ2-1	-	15	TGTGCCAGCAGTTACTCTTGGAGCTCCTACAATGAGCAGTTCTTC	CASSYSWSSYNEQFF
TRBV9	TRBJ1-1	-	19	TGTGCCAGCAGCGTGGTGGGGAACTGGAGGAGAGGGCGGTGGACTGAAGCTTTCTTT	CASSVVGNWRRGRWTEAFF
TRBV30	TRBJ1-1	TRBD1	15	TGTGCCTGGAGTGTACGTCGGCAGGGGGGAACTGAAGCTTTCTTT	CAWSVRRQGGTEAFF